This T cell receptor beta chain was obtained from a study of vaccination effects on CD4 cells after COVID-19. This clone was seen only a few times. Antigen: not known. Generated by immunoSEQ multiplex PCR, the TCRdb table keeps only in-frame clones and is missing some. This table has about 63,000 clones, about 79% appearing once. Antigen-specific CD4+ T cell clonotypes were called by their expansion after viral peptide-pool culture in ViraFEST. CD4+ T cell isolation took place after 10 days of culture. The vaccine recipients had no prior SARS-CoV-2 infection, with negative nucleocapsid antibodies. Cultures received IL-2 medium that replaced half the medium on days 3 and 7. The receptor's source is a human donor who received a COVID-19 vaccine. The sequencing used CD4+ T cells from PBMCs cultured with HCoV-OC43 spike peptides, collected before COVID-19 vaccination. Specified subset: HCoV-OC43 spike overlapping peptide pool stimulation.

CDR3 nucleotides: TGTGCCAGCAGCTTACGGGACAGGGAGAACACCGGGGAGCTGTTTTTT. This translates into CASSLRDRENTGELFF. V gene TRBV7-8 combines with J gene TRBJ2-2; 9 bases align to TRBD1. CDR1 is SGHVS and CDR2 is FQNEAQ in the germline V gene. The V segment lost 2 bases and the J segment 1 base; nucleotides outside the gene matches: 2. The CDR3 spans 16 residues. Based on the CDR3 plus reference TRBV7-8 and TRBJ2-2, the full variable domain is GAGVSQSPRYKVAKRGQDVALRCDPISGHVSLFWYQQALGQGPEFLTYFQNEAQLDKSGLPSDRFFAERPEGSVSTLKIQRTQQEDSAVYLCASSLRDRENTGELFFGEGSRLTVL.